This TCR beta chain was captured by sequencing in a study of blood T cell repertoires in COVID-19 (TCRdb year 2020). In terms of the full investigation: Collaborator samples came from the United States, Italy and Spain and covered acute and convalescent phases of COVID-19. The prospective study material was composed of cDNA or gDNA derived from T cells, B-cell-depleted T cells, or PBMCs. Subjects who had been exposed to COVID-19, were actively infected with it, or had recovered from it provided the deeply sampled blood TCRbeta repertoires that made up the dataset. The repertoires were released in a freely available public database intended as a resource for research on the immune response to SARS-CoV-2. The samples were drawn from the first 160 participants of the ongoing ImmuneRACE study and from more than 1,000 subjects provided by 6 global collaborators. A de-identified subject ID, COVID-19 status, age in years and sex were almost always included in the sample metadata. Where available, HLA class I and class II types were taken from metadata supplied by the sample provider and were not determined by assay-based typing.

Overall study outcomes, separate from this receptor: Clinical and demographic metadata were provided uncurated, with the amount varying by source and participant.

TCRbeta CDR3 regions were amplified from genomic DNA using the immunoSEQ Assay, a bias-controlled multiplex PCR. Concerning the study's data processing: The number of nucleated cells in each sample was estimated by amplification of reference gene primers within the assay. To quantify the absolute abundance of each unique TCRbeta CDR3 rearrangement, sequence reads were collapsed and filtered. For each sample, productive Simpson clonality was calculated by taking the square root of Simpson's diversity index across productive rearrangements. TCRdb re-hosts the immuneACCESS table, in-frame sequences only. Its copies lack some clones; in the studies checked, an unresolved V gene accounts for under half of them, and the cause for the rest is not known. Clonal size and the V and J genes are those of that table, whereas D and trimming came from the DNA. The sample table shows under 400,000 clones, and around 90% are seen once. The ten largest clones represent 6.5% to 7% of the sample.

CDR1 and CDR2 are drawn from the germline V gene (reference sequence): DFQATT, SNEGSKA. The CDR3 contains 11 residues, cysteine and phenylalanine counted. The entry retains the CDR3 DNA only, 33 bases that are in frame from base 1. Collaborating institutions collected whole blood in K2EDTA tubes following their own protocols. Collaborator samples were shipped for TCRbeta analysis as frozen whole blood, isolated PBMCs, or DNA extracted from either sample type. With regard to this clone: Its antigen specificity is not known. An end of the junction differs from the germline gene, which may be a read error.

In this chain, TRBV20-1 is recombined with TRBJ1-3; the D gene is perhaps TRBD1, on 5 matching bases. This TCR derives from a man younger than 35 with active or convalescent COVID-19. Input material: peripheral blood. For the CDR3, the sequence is CSALGGDSEIF. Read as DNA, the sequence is TGCAGTGCCCTCGGGGGTGACAGCGAGATCTTT.